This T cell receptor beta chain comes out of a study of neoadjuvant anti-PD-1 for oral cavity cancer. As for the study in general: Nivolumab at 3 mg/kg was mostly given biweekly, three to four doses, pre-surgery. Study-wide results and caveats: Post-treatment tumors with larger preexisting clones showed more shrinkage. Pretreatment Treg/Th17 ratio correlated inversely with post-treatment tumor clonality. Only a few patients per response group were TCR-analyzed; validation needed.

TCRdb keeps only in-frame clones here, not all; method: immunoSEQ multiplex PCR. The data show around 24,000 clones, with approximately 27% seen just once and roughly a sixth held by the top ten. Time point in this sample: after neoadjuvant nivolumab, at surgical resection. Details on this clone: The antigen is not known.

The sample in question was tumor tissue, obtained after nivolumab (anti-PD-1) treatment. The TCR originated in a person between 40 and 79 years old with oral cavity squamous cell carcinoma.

In DNA, the CDR3 is TGTGCCAGCAGCACAGGGGGCGGGTATGGCTACACCTTC. Translating gives CASSTGGGYGYTF. The J gene is TRBJ1-2, the V gene TRBV14, with TRBD1 matching 9 bases. Germline V gene sequence: CDR1 SGHDN, CDR2 FVKESK. The length of the CDR3 is 13 residues. V lost 5 bases and J lost 5; bases outside the gene matches: 3.